Below are 31 T cell receptor beta chains sequenced from a single sample in a study of early T cells in non-severe SARS-CoV-2 infection. TCRdb re-called the 5' RACE reads through MiXCR, storing one row per CDR3 protein. Of about 40,000 distinct CDR3 sequences in the sample, over 4% were seen once. Sequencing was done on a sample of whole blood. Receptor source: an adult who was a healthcare worker with PCR-confirmed SARS-CoV-2 infection or an uninfected control (not recorded which).

This clonotype has only a few counts. The chain joins TRBV12-3 or TRBV12-4 to TRBJ1-1; D is uncertain. There are 13 residues in the CDR3. Trimming pared 6 bases from V and 0 bases from J, leaving 8 bases between. Written as DNA, the CDR3 is TGTGCCAGCAGCCGCCAGTTGAACACTGAAGCTTTCTTT. Encoded protein: CASSRQLNTEAFF.

The rearrangement joins TRBV29-1 to TRBJ2-7, with a tentative D call TRBD2 (5 bases). This CDR3 contains 13 residues. CDR1 SQVTM and CDR2 ANQGSEA come from the germline V gene. Trimming left V 4 bases short and J 7 bases short, with 17 bases between. CDR3: CSVVWRPRGEQYF. Written as DNA, the CDR3 is TGCAGCGTTGTTTGGAGACCCCGGGGTGAGCAGTACTTC.

The chain combines TRBV30 with TRBJ1-3; D is perhaps TRBD1 (6 bases). Germline V gene sequence: CDR1 GTSNPN, CDR2 SVGIG (reference sequence). Trimming shortened V by 4 bases and J by 5 bases, and 12 bases separated the two germline ends. The CDR3 is 13 amino acids. This CDR3 reads CAWKAQGRNTIYF. The CDR3 region has the DNA TGTGCCTGGAAAGCGCAGGGGAGAAACACCATATATTTT.

This clonotype was counted ten times or more. The chain recombines TRBV6-6 with TRBJ2-7; D call uncertain. The CDR3 runs to 13 residues. V gave up 6 bases and J gave up 0 bases, with 9 bases separating them. CDR1 and CDR2 (germline): MNHNY, SVGAGI (reference sequence). CDR3 DNA: TGTGCCAGCAGCCTCACCAGCTCCTACGAGCAGTACTTC. This gives the protein CASSLTSSYEQYF.

This chain connects TRBV3-1 to TRBJ1-5; 7 nucleotides align to TRBD1. The CDR3 spans 15 residues. Germline V CDR1 and CDR2: LGHDT, YNNKEL (reference sequence). The V segment lost 4 bases and the J segment 4 bases; nucleotides outside the gene matches: 7. In DNA, the CDR3 is TGTGCCAGCAGCCTCCGACAGGGATATAATCAGCCCCAGCATTTT. This gives the protein CASSLRQGYNQPQHF.

At least ten counts were recorded for this clonotype. The chain joins TRBV5-4 to TRBJ1-2; D is perhaps TRBD1 (5 bases). This CDR3 is 14 amino acids long. Germline CDR1 is SGHNT and CDR2 is YYREEE (reference sequence). V lost 3 bases and J 0 bases, leaving 9 bases between the germline ends. CDR3 DNA: TGTGCCAGCAGCTCCGGGGGTCCTAACTATGGCTACACCTTC. Residues: CASSSGGPNYGYTF.

This clonotype was counted a few times. V gene TRBV20-1 combines with J gene TRBJ2-7; 7 nucleotides match TRBD1. V trimming: 6 bases; J trimming: 0 bases; junction bases outside the gene matches: 5. Germline V lookup: CDR1 DFQATT, CDR2 SNEGSKA (reference sequence). The CDR3 is made up of 13 amino acids. Written as DNA, the CDR3 is TGCAGTGCCAAGACAGGGTCCTCCTACGAGCAGTACTTC. This codes for CSAKTGSSYEQYF.

The V and J genes are TRBV3-1 and TRBJ2-7, with D unclear. The ends were cut back, 1 base at V and 4 bases at J, with 5 bases in the middle. The CDR3 contains 12 residues. Germline CDR1 reads LGHDT; CDR2 reads YNNKEL (reference sequence). The CDR3 nucleotides read TGTGCCAGCAGCCAAGGGGGATACGAGCAGTACTTC. Protein product: CASSQGGYEQYF.

On this clonotype itself: A much more abundant neighbour one base away suggests this may be a read error. The chain employs TRBV6-4 and TRBJ1-4, with a tentative D call TRBD1 (6 bases). The CDR3 runs 11 residues. Germline V gene data show CDR1 as MRHNA and CDR2 as SNTAGT. CDR3 protein: CANSDQGKLFF. DNA of the CDR3: TGTGCCAACAGTGACCAGGGGAAACTGTTTTTT.

A word on this clonotype: A much larger clonotype is one base distant, so this may be a read error. J is TRBJ1-5 and V is TRBV12-2. TRBV12-2 is termed a pseudogene. The CDR3 covers 16 residues. CDR3 sequence: CASRLVATYSNLPQHF. The DNA of the CDR3 is TGTGCAAGTCGCTTAGTGGCCACATATAGCAATCTGCCCCAGCATTTT.

This clonotype was seen many times. The gene calls are TRBV3-1 and TRBJ1-6; D ambiguous. V was shortened by 1 base and J by 8 bases, with 9 bases between the two germline ends. The CDR3 is 14 residues long. The germline gives CDR1 LGHDT, CDR2 YNNKEL (reference sequence). CDR3 loop: CASSQVGGDSPLHF. The CDR3 nucleotides read TGTGCCAGCAGCCAAGTTGGCGGGGATTCACCCCTCCACTTT.

At least ten counts were recorded for this clonotype. This rearrangement joins TRBV5-1 to TRBJ2-6; TRBD1 matches at 7 bases. Germline values: CDR1 SGHRS, CDR2 YFSETQ. This CDR3 is built from 15 residues. Trimming removed 4 bases from V and 2 bases from J; junction bases left unmatched: 3. The CDR3 sequence: CASSPGQTGANVLTF. The CDR3 DNA follows: TGCGCCAGCAGCCCGGGACAGACTGGGGCCAACGTCCTGACTTTC.

This clonotype occurred many times. The V and J genes are TRBV18 and TRBJ2-1; unclear D gene. Trimming stripped 5 bases from V and 6 bases from J, with 5 bases between. The CDR3 has 11 amino acids. The germline CDR1 and CDR2 sequences are KGHSH and LQKENI. In DNA, the CDR3 is TGTGCCAGCTCAGTCGGCAATGAGCAGTTCTTC. Its translation: CASSVGNEQFF.

This chain joins TRBV10-3 and TRBJ2-7; 10 nucleotides match TRBD2. V gave up 4 bases and J gave up 2 bases; unmatched junction bases: 8. Germline CDR1 reads ENHRY; CDR2 reads SYGVKD. This CDR3 contains 16 residues. The CDR3 sequence: CAISGPDSGGTYEQYF. The CDR3 coding sequence is TGTGCCATCAGTGGCCCCGATAGCGGGGGGACCTACGAGCAGTACTTC.

Many counts were recorded for this clonotype. The genes are TRBV15 and TRBJ1-1; the D gene is possibly TRBD1 (5 bases). The germline V gene has CDR1 LNHNV and CDR2 YYDKDF (reference sequence). This CDR3 contains 14 residues. Trimming pared 2 bases from V and 1 base from J, leaving 8 bases between. The CDR3 reads CATSRHDRNTEAFF. Here the CDR3 DNA reads TGTGCCACCAGCAGACACGACAGGAACACTGAAGCTTTCTTT.

This clonotype has at least ten counts. The rearrangement uses TRBV29-1 and TRBJ2-3, with 9 bases lining up with TRBD2. Germline V lookup: CDR1 SQVTM, CDR2 ANQGSEA. The CDR3 has 17 residues. The V gene end was trimmed by 0 bases and the J gene end by 2 bases; junction bases not matched to a gene: 9. The CDR3 loop reads CSVEEASGTDSTDTQYF. CDR3 in DNA: TGCAGCGTTGAAGAGGCTAGCGGGACCGACTCCACAGATACGCAGTATTTT.

This clonotype was seen ten or more times. V and J are TRBV6-5 and TRBJ1-1; 7 nucleotides line up with TRBD1. Germline CDR1 reads MNHEY; CDR2 reads SVGAGI. J lost 4 bases, V lost 5 bases, and 4 bases had no gene match. The CDR3 has 13 amino acids. The CDR3 DNA is TGTGCCAGCAGTAAAACAGGGGTCACTGAAGCTTTCTTT. It codes for CASSKTGVTEAFF.

This clonotype has ten or more counts. This chain joins TRBV20-1 and TRBJ2-1; D uncertain. CDR1 is DFQATT, CDR2 SNEGSKA, per germline (reference sequence). V lost 3 bases and J 0 bases, leaving 9 bases between the germline ends. This CDR3 has 14 residues. CDR3 in DNA: TGCAGTGCTAGGGCAGCAAGCTCCTACAATGAGCAGTTCTTC. This translates into CSARAASSYNEQFF.

This clonotype was detected many times. This rearrangement joins TRBV24-1 to TRBJ1-2; 7 nucleotides line up with TRBD1. The CDR3 covers 14 residues. The V gene end was trimmed by 10 bases and the J gene end by 2 bases; junction bases not matched to a gene: 9. CDR1 is KGHDR and CDR2 is SFDVKD in the germline V gene. This CDR3 is CATSTGVKNYGYTF. The CDR3, as DNA: TGTGCCACGAGCACAGGGGTGAAGAACTATGGCTACACCTTC.

The chain links TRBV11-2 to TRBJ2-3; the match to TRBD2 covers 8 bases. The germline V gene has CDR1 SGHAT and CDR2 FQNNGV. The ends lost 5 bases at V and 4 bases at J; junction bases unmatched: 5. The CDR3 length is 14 residues. The CDR3 spells CASSAGGASDTQYF. The CDR3, as DNA: TGTGCCAGCAGCGCCGGGGGGGCCTCAGATACGCAGTATTTT.

This clonotype was seen ten or more times. This chain uses TRBV12-3 or TRBV12-4 with TRBJ1-1; no definite D call. Trimming removed 6 bases at V and 2 bases at J, with 10 bases between. The CDR3 covers 13 residues. CDR3 region: CASSPVGNTEAFF. The DNA for the CDR3 is TGTGCCAGCAGCCCCGTCGGTAACACTGAAGCTTTCTTT.

This clonotype has a count of ten or more. The chain joins TRBV7-6 to TRBJ2-1; the D gene is possibly TRBD1 (5 bases). V was shortened by 5 bases and J by 4 bases, with 9 bases between the two germline ends. The CDR3 is 13 amino acids. Germline CDR1 reads SGHVS; CDR2 reads FNYEAQ. The CDR3, as DNA: TGTGCCAGCAGCCTGGGGCAGTACAATGAGCAGTTCTTC. It is translated as CASSLGQYNEQFF.

This clonotype was seen at least ten times. The J gene is TRBJ1-1, the V gene TRBV12-3 or TRBV12-4, with a possible D match to TRBD1 (5 bases). The length of the CDR3 is 13 residues. V lost 4 bases, J lost 3 bases, and 9 bases lay in between. The CDR3 region has the DNA TGTGCCAGCAGTTGGACAACTGACACTGAAGCTTTCTTT. Protein product: CASSWTTDTEAFF.

This chain connects TRBV6-5 to TRBJ2-1; D is unresolved. V lost 4 bases and J lost 6, with 10 bases in between. The V gene's germline CDR1 is MNHEY and CDR2 SVGAGI. This CDR3 is 13 amino acids long. The CDR3 loop reads CASSSYPLNEQFF. Here the CDR3 DNA reads TGTGCCAGCAGTTCCTACCCCCTCAATGAGCAGTTCTTC.

This clonotype showed up many times. The chain joins TRBV30 to TRBJ1-1; 7 bases line up with TRBD1. Germline V CDR1 and CDR2: GTSNPN, SVGIG (reference sequence). The CDR3 contains 15 residues. Germline trimming cut 4 bases from V and 5 bases from J; bases unmatched to any gene: 13. The CDR3 here is CAWTSLTGSITEAFF. CDR3 in DNA: TGTGCCTGGACCTCATTGACAGGGTCGATTACTGAAGCTTTCTTT. Filled out from reference TRBV30 and TRBJ1-1, the complete variable domain reads SQTIHQWPATLVQPVGSPLSLECTVEGTSNPNLYWYRQAAGRGLQLLFYSVGIGQISSEVPQNLSASRPQDRQFILSSKKLLLSDSGFYLCAWTSLTGSITEAFFGQGTRLTVV.

This clonotype was seen many times. The chain couples TRBV7-2 to TRBJ2-7; TRBD2 might be the D (7 bases). The CDR3 covers 15 residues. Germline loops: CDR1 SGHTA, CDR2 FQGNSA. V lost 2 bases and J lost 7, with 18 bases in between. The CDR3 DNA reads as TGTGCCAGCAGCTTATCTCAGGGGAGGGGAGGAGAGCAGTACTTC. Translation: CASSLSQGRGGEQYF.

This clonotype was counted many times. The chain is built from TRBV18 and TRBJ1-1; D is unresolved. CDR3 length equals 12 residues. The germline V gene encodes CDR1 KGHSH and CDR2 LQKENI. The V gene lost 2 bases and the J gene lost 7 bases, with 8 bases spanning the gap. This CDR3 is CASSPSGDEAFF. CDR3 coding DNA: TGTGCCAGCTCACCATCCGGGGATGAAGCTTTCTTT.

The chain carries TRBV20-1 and TRBJ2-1; D possibly corresponds to TRBD1 (8 bases). This CDR3 has 15 amino acids. Deletions cut 5 bases from V and 4 bases from J, with 18 bases between. CDR1 and CDR2 (germline): DFQATT, SNEGSKA (reference sequence). The CDR3 DNA follows: TGCAGTGCTGCTGACAACAGGGGGGGATACAATGAGCAGTTCTTC. Translating gives CSAADNRGGYNEQFF.

V is TRBV4-1 and J is TRBJ2-3; 8 bases map to TRBD2. V was pared by 4 bases and J by 11 bases, with 23 bases of the junction left unmatched. This CDR3 has 18 residues. CDR1 and CDR2 (germline): MGHRA, YSYEKL. The CDR3 here is CASSLLWETSAQHGGQYF. The CDR3 DNA sequence: TGCGCCAGCAGCCTCTTGTGGGAGACTAGCGCGCAACACGGGGGGCAGTATTTT.

Only a few counts were recorded for this clonotype. V is TRBV9 and J is TRBJ2-1, with 7 positions matching TRBD2. CDR3 length: 15 amino acids. Germline V gene lookup returns CDR1 SGDLS and CDR2 YYNGEE. Trimming at V came to 1 base and at J to 7 bases, leaving 8 bases not matched to a gene. The CDR3 here is CASSVSETGGNEQFF. The DNA of the CDR3 is TGTGCCAGCAGCGTATCCGAGACGGGAGGTAATGAGCAGTTCTTC.

This clonotype appeared many times. This chain uses TRBV25-1 with TRBJ2-7; possibly TRBD1 for D (5 bases). The CDR3 is made up of 12 amino acids. CDR1 and CDR2 (germline): MGHDK, SYGVNS. Trimming left V 9 bases short and J 3 bases short, with 12 bases between. This CDR3 reads CASSLDSYEQYF. CDR3 nucleotide sequence: TGTGCCAGTAGCTTAGACAGCTACGAGCAGTACTTC.